This TCR beta chain comes out of a study of T cells after somatic rescue of genetic block. The CDR3 length is 14 residues. Trimming at V came to 3 bases and at J to 4 bases, leaving 4 bases not matched to a gene. Germline V gives CDR1 SEHNR, CDR2 FQNEAQ (reference sequence). Sequencing used immunoSEQ multiplex PCR; TCRdb keeps in-frame clones, though not all of them. The sample yields roughly 70,000 clones, 92% seen once. The TCR originated in a man aged 35-49 years. Sequencing used peripheral blood mononuclear cells (PBMCs). The chain recombines TRBV7-9 with TRBJ2-7; 9 nucleotides agree with TRBD2. This chain's CDR3 is CASSFSGRVYEQYF. CDR3 coding DNA: TGTGCCAGCAGCTTTAGCGGGAGAGTTTACGAGCAGTACTTC.